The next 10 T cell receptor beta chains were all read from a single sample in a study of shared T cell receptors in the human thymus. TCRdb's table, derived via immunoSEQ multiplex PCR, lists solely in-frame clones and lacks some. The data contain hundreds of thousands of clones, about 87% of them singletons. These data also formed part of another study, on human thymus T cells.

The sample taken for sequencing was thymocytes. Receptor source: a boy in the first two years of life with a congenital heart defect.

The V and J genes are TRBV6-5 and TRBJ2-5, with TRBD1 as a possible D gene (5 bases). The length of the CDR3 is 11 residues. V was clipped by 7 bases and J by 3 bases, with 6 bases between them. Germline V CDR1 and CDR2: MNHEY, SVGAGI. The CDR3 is CASKGKETQYF. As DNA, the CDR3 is TGTGCCAGCAAGGGGAAAGAGACCCAGTACTTC.

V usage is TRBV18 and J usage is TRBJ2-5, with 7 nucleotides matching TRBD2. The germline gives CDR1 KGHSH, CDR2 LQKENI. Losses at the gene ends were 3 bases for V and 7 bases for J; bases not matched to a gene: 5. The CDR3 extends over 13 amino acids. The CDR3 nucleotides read TGTGCCAGCTCACCGCGGGCTAGCGGGACCCAGTACTTC. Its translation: CASSPRASGTQYF. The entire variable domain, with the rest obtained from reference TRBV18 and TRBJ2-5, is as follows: NAGVMQNPRHLVRRRGQEARLRCSPMKGHSHVYWYRQLPEEGLKFMVYLQKENIIDESGMPKERFSAEFPKEGPSILRIQQVVRGDSAAYFCASSPRASGTQYFGPGTRLLVL.

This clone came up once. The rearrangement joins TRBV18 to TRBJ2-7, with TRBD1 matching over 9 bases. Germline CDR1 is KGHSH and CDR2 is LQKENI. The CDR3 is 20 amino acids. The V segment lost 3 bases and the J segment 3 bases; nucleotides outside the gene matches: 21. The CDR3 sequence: CASSPTPGQGVVWLVYEQYF. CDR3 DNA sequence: TGTGCCAGCTCACCGACGCCGGGACAGGGTGTTGTGTGGTTGGTCTACGAGCAGTACTTC. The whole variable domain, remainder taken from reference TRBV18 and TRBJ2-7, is NAGVMQNPRHLVRRRGQEARLRCSPMKGHSHVYWYRQLPEEGLKFMVYLQKENIIDESGMPKERFSAEFPKEGPSILRIQQVVRGDSAAYFCASSPTPGQGVVWLVYEQYFGPGTRLTVT.

Here the CDR3 reads CASSIWRDYHTEAFF. The CDR3 nucleotides are TGTGCCAGTAGTATTTGGAGAGACTATCACACTGAAGCTTTCTTT. The chain carries TRBV19 and TRBJ1-1; D unclear. CDR3 length: 15 amino acids. V dropped 3 bases and J dropped 3 bases, with 14 bases sitting between them. Germline CDR1 and CDR2: LNHDA and SQIVND (reference sequence).

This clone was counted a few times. The CDR3 DNA reads as TGTGCCAGCAGCGCCAAGGCGGGAATGAACACTGAAGCTTTCTTT. Amino acids: CASSAKAGMNTEAFF. The chain combines TRBV7-2 with TRBJ1-1, with D unclear. The CDR3 sequence is 15 residues long. Trimming cost V 5 bases and J 0 bases, with 13 bases left between them. The V gene's germline CDR1 is SGHTA and CDR2 FQGNSA.

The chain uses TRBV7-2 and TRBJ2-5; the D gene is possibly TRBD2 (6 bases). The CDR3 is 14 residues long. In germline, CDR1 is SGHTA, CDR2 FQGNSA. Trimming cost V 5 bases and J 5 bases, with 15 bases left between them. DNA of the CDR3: TGTGCCAGCAGCACCCGGGAGCTGGAGGAGACCCAGTACTTC. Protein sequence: CASSTRELEETQYF.

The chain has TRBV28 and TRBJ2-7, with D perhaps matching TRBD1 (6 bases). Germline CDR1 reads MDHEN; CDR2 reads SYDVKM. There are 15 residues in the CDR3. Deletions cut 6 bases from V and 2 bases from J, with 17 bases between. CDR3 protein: CASSTRQAVPYEQYF. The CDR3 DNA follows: TGTGCCAGCAGCACCCGACAGGCTGTGCCCTACGAGCAGTACTTC.

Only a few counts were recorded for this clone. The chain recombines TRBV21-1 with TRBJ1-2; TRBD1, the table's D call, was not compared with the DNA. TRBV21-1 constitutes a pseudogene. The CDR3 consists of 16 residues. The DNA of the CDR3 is TGTGCCAGCAGCAAACTTAACAAGTTCTCGAACTATGGCTACACCTTC. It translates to CASSKLNKFSNYGYTF.

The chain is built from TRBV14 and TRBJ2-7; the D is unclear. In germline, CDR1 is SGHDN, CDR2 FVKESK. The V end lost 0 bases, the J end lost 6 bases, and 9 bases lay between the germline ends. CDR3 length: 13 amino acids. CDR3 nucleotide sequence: TGTGCCAGCAGCCAAGATCTCCCCAGCGAGCAGTACTTC. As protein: CASSQDLPSEQYF.

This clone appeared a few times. CDR3 sequence (DNA): TGTGCCAGCAGCCAAGCCGTTAACTATGGCTACACCTTC. Translated: CASSQAVNYGYTF. V gene TRBV14 combines with J gene TRBJ1-2, with no clear D. The CDR3 runs 13 residues. The V gene lost 1 base and the J gene lost 1 base, with 4 bases spanning the gap. The V gene's germline CDR1 is SGHDN and CDR2 FVKESK.